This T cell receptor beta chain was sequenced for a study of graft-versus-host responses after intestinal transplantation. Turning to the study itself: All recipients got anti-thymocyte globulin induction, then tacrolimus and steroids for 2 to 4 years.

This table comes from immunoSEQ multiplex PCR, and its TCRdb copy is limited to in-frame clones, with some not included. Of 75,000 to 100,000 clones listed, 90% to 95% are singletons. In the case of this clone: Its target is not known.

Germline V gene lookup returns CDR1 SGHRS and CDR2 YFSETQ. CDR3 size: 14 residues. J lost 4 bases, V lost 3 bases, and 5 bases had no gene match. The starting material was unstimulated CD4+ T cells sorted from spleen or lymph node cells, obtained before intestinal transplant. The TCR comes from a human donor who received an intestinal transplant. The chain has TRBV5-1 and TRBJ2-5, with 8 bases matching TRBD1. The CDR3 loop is CASSWTGPPETQYF. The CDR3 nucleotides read TGCGCCAGCAGCTGGACAGGGCCTCCAGAGACCCAGTACTTC. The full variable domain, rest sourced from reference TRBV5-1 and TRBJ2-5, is KAGVTQTPRYLIKTRGQQVTLSCSPISGHRSVSWYQQTPGQGLQFLFEYFSETQRNKGNFPGRFSGRQFSNSRSEMNVSTLELGDSALYLCASSWTGPPETQYFGPGTRLLVL.